This T cell receptor (beta chain) was documented in a study of blood T cell repertoires in COVID-19. Whole-study context: Donors in the United States, Italy and Spain gave samples during acute or convalescent COVID-19. In each case, the material was cDNA or gDNA derived from T cells, B-cell-depleted T cells, or PBMCs.

The trim removed 4 bases at V and 0 bases at J, leaving 4 bases unmatched. Germline CDR1 SGHRS, CDR2 YFSETQ. The CDR3 loop spans 17 amino acids. Participants, about 18 to 100 years old, spanned fewer than 30 US areas. In the authors' workflow: The assay estimated nucleated cells by amplifying reference gene primers. Here immunoSEQ multiplex PCR was the method, and the copy in TCRdb shows in-frame clones only, minus some. The V and J calls and clone size are taken from that table; D and trimming were inferred from the DNA. The table has approximately 390,000 clones, nearly 90% seen once; the top ten hold roughly 2%.

The clonotype originates from a woman between 40 and 50 years old with acute COVID-19. Input material: PBMCs or T cells enriched from blood (not recorded which). The rearrangement joins TRBV5-1 to TRBJ2-1; 13 bases align to TRBD2. The CDR3 is CASSRGLAGSSYNEQFF. The CDR3 DNA follows: TGCGCCAGCAGCAGGGGACTAGCGGGGAGCTCCTACAATGAGCAGTTCTTC.